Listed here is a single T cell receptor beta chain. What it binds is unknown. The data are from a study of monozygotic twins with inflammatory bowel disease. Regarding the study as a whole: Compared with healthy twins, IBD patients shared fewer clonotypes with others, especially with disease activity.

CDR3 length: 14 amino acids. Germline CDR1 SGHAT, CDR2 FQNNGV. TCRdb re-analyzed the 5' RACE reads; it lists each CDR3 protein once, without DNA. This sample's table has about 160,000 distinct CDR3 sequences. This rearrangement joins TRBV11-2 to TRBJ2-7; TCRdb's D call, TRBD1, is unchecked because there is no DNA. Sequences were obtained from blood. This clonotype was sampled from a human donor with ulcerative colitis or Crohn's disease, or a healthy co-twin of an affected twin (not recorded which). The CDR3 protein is CASSLGGRAYEQYF.